The TCR beta chain under discussion was sequenced for a study of immune heterogeneity within non-small cell lung tumors. CDR3 length: 16 amino acids. With 4 bases removed from V and 2 bases from J, the gap between germline ends came to 18 bases. The germline gives CDR1 SGHTA, CDR2 FQGNSA. Multiplex PCR with 32 V and 13 J primers amplified TCR beta CDR3. Each CDR3 protein is one row after TCRdb ran MiXCR on the multiplex PCR reads. The sample carries 10,000 to 15,000 distinct CDR3 sequences, 23% recorded once. This clonotype was seen a handful of times. Genomic DNA extracted from bulk tumor tissue served as template. A total of approximately 600 ng was used per sample. Several spatially distant biopsies were obtained per primary tumor intraoperatively. Newly diagnosed with untreated non-small cell lung cancer, the patients underwent curative surgery.

Source material: lung tumor tissue. The chain employs TRBV7-2 and TRBJ2-7; tentatively, D is TRBD2 (5 bases). This TCR was sampled from a man aged 50 to 59 with non-small cell lung cancer. CDR3 amino acids: CASSSGLPINPYEQYF. The CDR3 DNA is TGTGCCAGCAGCTCTGGACTTCCTATTAATCCCTACGAGCAGTACTTC.